This entry describes one T cell receptor (beta chain). This sample is drawn from a study of blood T cell repertoires in COVID-19. J lost 1 base, V lost 5 bases, and 4 bases had no gene match. This CDR3 region has 17 residues. The germline CDR1 and CDR2 sequences are SGHNT and YYREEE (reference sequence). Assay: immunoSEQ multiplex PCR; the TCRdb copy retains only in-frame clones and omits some. The sample records roughly 150,000 clones, about 80% being singletons. The sequencing input was peripheral blood. This TCR derives from a human donor in a cohort sampled during active COVID-19. The chain uses TRBV5-4 and TRBJ2-3; 16 positions agree with TRBD2. As DNA, the CDR3 is TGTGCCAGCAGATCTGGGACTAGCGGGGGGGGCACAGATACGCAGTATTTT. Its translation: CASRSGTSGGGTDTQYF.